A selection of T cell receptor beta chains follows, all from one sample in a study of blood T cell repertoires in COVID-19. Generated by immunoSEQ multiplex PCR, the TCRdb table keeps only in-frame clones and is missing some. Among around 60,000 clones listed, about 73% were seen once. Sequencing was carried out using peripheral blood. The receptors shown here come from a woman between 45 and 65 years old with active or convalescent COVID-19. Both conserved end residues are part of each CDR3. A D gene is named only where the DNA matches it firmly. Part of the rows lack a size; the others show once, few, many or a class for expanded clones.

D,size,V,J,CDR3,DNA
NA,many,TRBV15,TRBJ1-1,CATSKTGGNTEAFF,TGTGCCACCAGCAAAACGGGAGGGAACACTGAAGCTTTCTTT
NA,NA,TRBV19,TRBJ2-2,CASRGTQNTGELFF,TGTGCCAGTAGGGGGACACAGAACACCGGGGAGCTGTTTTTT
NA,NA,TRBV2,TRBJ1-4,CASSARGANEKLFF,TGTGCCAGCAGTGCCAGGGGAGCTAATGAAAAACTGTTTTTT
NA,NA,TRBV6-5,TRBJ2-7,CASSPQGGAYEQYF,TGTGCCAGCAGTCCCCAAGGAGGGGCCTACGAGCAGTACTTC
TRBD1,NA,TRBV29-1,TRBJ2-1,CSMHTGTGARNEQFF,TGCAGCATGCACACCGGGACAGGGGCCCGCAATGAGCAGTTCTTC
TRBD1,NA,TRBV6-5,TRBJ1-6,CASSSGTDNSPLHF,TGTGCCAGCAGTTCCGGGACAGATAATTCACCCCTCCACTTT
TRBD2,NA,TRBV2,TRBJ2-1,CASSRTSGGINEQFF,TGTGCCAGCAGTAGGACTAGCGGGGGTATTAATGAGCAGTTCTTC
NA,NA,TRBV9,TRBJ1-1,CASSVGPEMNTEAFF,TGTGCCAGCAGCGTAGGGCCAGAAATGAACACTGAAGCTTTCTTT
TRBD1,once,TRBV27,TRBJ2-1,CASRRQGPGSSEQFF,TGTGCCAGCAGGCGACAGGGACCGGGTTCGTCTGAGCAGTTCTTC
NA,NA,TRBV7-7,TRBJ2-3,CASSAGVSFTDTQYF,TGTGCCAGCAGCGCAGGGGTTTCCTTCACAGATACGCAGTATTTT
NA,once,TRBV11-2,TRBJ2-2,CASSLDSGFARELFF,TGTGCCAGCAGCTTAGATAGCGGATTTGCCCGGGAGCTGTTTTTT
TRBD1,once,TRBV10-1,TRBJ2-5,CASSDPTTGEAQYF,TGCGCCAGCAGTGATCCGACGACAGGGGAGGCCCAGTACTTC
NA,NA,TRBV5-1,TRBJ2-1,CASSLAGLGNEQFF,TGCGCCAGCAGCTTGGCGGGGTTGGGCAATGAGCAGTTCTTC
TRBD2,NA,TRBV6-1,TRBJ2-1,CASSEISGRHNEQFF,TGTGCCAGCAGTGAGATTAGCGGGAGGCACAATGAGCAGTTCTTC
NA,NA,TRBV11-2,TRBJ2-3,CASSLEGDWLDTQYF,TGTGCCAGCAGCTTAGAGGGGGACTGGTTAGATACGCAGTATTTT
NA,NA,TRBV11-2,TRBJ2-7,CASSLEFIYNEQYF,TGTGCCAGCAGCTTAGAGTTTATTTATAACGAGCAGTACTTC
NA,NA,TRBV5-1,TRBJ2-4,CASSFAGAGIQYF,TGCGCCAGCAGCTTTGCGGGCGCCGGCATTCAGTACTTC
NA,NA,TRBV19,TRBJ1-5,CASSQGRAQPQHF,TGTGCCAGTAGTCAGGGTAGGGCTCAGCCCCAGCATTTT
TRBD1,NA,TRBV11-2,TRBJ1-2,CASSPSGGAGAGYGYTF,TGTGCCAGCAGCCCCTCAGGGGGCGCTGGAGCTGGGTATGGCTACACCTTC
TRBD2,NA,TRBV6-5,TRBJ2-7,CASTSGPGGTYEQYF,TGTGCCAGCACCTCCGGGCCGGGAGGAACCTACGAGCAGTACTTC
NA,NA,TRBV13,TRBJ2-1,CASSLKGHFGSYNEQFF,TGTGCCAGCAGCTTAAAGGGGCACTTCGGATCCTACAATGAGCAGTTCTTC
TRBD2,NA,TRBV11-3,TRBJ2-5,CASSRGLAGEGETQYF,TGTGCCAGCAGCCGGGGACTAGCGGGAGAGGGGGAGACCCAGTACTTC
NA,NA,TRBV7-9,TRBJ2-3,CASGVGGLDTQYF,TGTGCCAGCGGCGTGGGGGGGCTTGATACGCAGTATTTT
NA,NA,TRBV19,TRBJ2-5,CASSWRGRETQYF,TGTGCCAGTAGTTGGCGGGGGCGAGAGACCCAGTACTTC
TRBD2,NA,TRBV27,TRBJ2-2,CASRFGLAGSAGELFF,TGTGCCAGCAGATTCGGACTAGCGGGATCTGCCGGGGAGCTGTTTTTT
NA,NA,TRBV19,TRBJ1-4,CASSIALNFNEKLFF,TGTGCCAGTAGTATAGCACTGAACTTTAATGAAAAACTGTTTTTT
TRBD1,once,TRBV6-6,TRBJ1-5,CASSSYRGRAEAQHF,TGTGCCAGCAGTTCATACAGGGGGCGAGCTGAGGCCCAGCATTTT
NA,NA,TRBV1,TRBJ1-5,CTSSPPPGPSNQPQHF,TGCACCAGCAGCCCCCCCCCGGGTCCTAGCAATCAGCCCCAGCATTTT
NA,NA,TRBV7-6,TRBJ2-3,CASSLQGQGTDTQYF,TGTGCCAGCAGCCTACAGGGACAAGGCACAGATACGCAGTATTTT
NA,NA,TRBV6-6,TRBJ1-4,CASSYGVEEGEKLFF,TGTGCCAGCAGTTACGGTGTAGAGGAGGGAGAAAAACTGTTTTTT
NA,NA,TRBV5-1,TRBJ1-2,CASSPPDPGGYTF,TGCGCCAGCAGCCCACCGGACCCGGGAGGCTACACCTTC
NA,NA,TRBV5-4,TRBJ1-3,CASSLERGGNTIYF,TGTGCCAGCAGCTTGGAAAGAGGCGGAAACACCATATATTTT
NA,NA,TRBV14,TRBJ2-1,CASSQAWTNNEQFF,TGTGCCAGCAGCCAGGCGTGGACTAACAATGAGCAGTTCTTC
NA,NA,TRBV7-9,TRBJ1-6,CASGRGDSPLHF,TGTGCCAGCGGGAGGGGGGATTCACCCCTCCACTTT
NA,NA,TRBV6-5,TRBJ2-3,CASTLTGSETDTQYF,TGTGCCAGCACCCTAACAGGGTCAGAAACAGATACGCAGTATTTT
NA,few,TRBV7-9,TRBJ2-7,CASSLTAIAEQYF,TGTGCCAGCAGCTTGACAGCTATAGCCGAGCAGTACTTC